This TCR beta chain was observed in a study of spatial heterogeneity in lung cancer. The time point: sample taken at primary tumor resection. Frozen PBMC, nontumor lung or tumor provided whole RNA, which was sequenced unsorted. In its sample, this clonotype was seen many times. Germline values: CDR1 SQVTM, CDR2 ANQGSEA. J was trimmed by 4 bases and V by 5 bases; bases with no gene match: 7. This CDR3 contains 14 residues. TCRdb processed the 5' RACE reads anew with MiXCR; each CDR3 protein has one entry. The sample carries about 11,000 distinct CDR3 sequences, 8.6% recorded once. The sequence was obtained from a male donor with early-stage non-small cell lung cancer. The sample here was PBMCs, taken at surgery. This chain joins TRBV29-1 and TRBJ2-5; 10 nucleotides agree with TRBD1. DNA for the CDR3: TGCAGCGTTCCCGACAGGGGGCGGATAGAGACCCAGTACTTC. It specifies CSVPDRGRIETQYF.